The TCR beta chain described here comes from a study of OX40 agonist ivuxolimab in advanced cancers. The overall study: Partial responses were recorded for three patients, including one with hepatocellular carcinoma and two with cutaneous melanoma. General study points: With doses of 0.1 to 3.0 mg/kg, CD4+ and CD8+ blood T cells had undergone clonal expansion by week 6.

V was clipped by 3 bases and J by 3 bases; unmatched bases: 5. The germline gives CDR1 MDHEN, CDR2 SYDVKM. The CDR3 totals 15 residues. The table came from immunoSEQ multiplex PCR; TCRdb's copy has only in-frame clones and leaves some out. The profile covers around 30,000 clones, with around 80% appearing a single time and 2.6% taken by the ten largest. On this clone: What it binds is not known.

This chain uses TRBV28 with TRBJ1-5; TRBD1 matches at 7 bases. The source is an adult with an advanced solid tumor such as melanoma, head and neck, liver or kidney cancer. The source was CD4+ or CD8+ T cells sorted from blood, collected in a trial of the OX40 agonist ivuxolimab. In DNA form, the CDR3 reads TGTGCCAGCAGTTTGCTGGACAGGACCAATCAGCCCCAGCATTTT. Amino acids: CASSLLDRTNQPQHF.